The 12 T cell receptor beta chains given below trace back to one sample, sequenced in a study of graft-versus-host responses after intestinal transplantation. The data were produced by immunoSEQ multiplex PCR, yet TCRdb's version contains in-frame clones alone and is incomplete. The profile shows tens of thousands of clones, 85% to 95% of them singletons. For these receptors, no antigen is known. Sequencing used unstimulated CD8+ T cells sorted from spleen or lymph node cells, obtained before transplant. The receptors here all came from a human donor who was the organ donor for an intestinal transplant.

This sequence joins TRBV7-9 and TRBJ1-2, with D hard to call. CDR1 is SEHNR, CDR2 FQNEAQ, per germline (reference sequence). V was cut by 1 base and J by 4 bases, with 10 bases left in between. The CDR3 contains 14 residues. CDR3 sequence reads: CASSLGAVPYGYTF. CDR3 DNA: TGTGCCAGCAGCTTAGGTGCCGTCCCCTATGGCTACACCTTC.

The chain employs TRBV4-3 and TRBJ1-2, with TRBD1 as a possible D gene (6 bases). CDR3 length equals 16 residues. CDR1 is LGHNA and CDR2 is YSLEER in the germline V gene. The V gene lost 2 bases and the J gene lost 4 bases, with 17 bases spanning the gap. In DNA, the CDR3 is TGCGCCAGCAGCCAAACCCGAAGACAGGCCCGCTATGGCTACACCTTC. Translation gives CASSQTRRQARYGYTF.

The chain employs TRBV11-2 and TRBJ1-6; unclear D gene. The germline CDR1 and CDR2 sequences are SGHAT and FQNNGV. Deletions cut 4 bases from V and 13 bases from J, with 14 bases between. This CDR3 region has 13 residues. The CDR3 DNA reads TGTGCCAGCAGCTCAGTCGGTCCTCTCCCCCTCCACTTT. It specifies CASSSVGPLPLHF.

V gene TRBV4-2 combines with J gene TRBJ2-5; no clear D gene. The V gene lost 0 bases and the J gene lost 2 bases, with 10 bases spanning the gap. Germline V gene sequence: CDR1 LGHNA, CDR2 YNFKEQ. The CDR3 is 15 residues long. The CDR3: CASSQEGGRQETQYF. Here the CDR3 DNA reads TGTGCCAGCAGCCAAGAAGGTGGCAGGCAAGAGACCCAGTACTTC.

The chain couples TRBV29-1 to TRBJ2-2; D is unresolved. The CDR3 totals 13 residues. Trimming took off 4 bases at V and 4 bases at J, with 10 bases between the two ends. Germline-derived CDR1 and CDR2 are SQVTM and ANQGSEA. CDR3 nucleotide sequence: TGCAGCGTTGTGGGTCCGGGCACCGGGGAGCTGTTTTTT. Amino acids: CSVVGPGTGELFF.

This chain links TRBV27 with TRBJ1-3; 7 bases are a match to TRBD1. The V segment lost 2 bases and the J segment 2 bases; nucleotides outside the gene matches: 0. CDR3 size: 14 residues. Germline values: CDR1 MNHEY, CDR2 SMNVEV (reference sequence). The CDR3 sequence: CASSLQGAGNTIYF. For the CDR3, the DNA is TGTGCCAGCAGTTTACAGGGGGCTGGAAACACCATATATTTT.

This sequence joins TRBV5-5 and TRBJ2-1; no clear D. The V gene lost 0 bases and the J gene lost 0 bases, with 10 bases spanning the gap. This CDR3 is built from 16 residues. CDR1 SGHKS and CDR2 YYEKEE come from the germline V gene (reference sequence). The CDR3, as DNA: TGTGCCAGCAGCTTGGCCCCGGGCAGCTCCTACAATGAGCAGTTCTTC. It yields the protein CASSLAPGSSYNEQFF.

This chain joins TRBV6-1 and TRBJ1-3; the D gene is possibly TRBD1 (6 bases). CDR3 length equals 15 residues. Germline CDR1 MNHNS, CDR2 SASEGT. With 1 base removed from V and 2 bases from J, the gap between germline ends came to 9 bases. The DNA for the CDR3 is TGTGCCAGCAGTGAAGAGGCAGGGGCTGGAAACACCATATATTTT. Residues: CASSEEAGAGNTIYF.

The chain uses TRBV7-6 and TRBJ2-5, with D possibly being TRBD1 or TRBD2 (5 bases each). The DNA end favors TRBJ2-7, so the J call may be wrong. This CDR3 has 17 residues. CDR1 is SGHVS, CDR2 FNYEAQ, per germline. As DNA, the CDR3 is TGTGCCAGCAGCTCCCCGGGACCCATAGGGTTTCCCTACGAGCAGTACTTC. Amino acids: CASSSPGPIGFPYEQYF.

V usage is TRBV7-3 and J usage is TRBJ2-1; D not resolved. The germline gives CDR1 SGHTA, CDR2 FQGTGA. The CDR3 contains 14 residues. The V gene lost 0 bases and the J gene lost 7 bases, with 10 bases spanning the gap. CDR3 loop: CASSLTSRANEQFF. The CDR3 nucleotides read TGTGCCAGCAGCTTAACGAGTAGGGCGAATGAGCAGTTCTTC.

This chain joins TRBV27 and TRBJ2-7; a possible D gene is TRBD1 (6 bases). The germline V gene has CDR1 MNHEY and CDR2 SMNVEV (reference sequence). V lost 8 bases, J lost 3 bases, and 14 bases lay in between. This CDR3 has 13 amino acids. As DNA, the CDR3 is TGTGCCAGCGGCAGGGGTCTGTACTACGAGCAGTACTTC. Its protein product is CASGRGLYYEQYF.

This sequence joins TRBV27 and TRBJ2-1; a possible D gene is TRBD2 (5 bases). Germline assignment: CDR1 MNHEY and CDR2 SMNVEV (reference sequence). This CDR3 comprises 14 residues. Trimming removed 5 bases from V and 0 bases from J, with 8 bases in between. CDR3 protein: CASSLRGSYNEQFF. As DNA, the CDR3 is TGTGCCAGCAGTCTCCGGGGCTCCTACAATGAGCAGTTCTTC.